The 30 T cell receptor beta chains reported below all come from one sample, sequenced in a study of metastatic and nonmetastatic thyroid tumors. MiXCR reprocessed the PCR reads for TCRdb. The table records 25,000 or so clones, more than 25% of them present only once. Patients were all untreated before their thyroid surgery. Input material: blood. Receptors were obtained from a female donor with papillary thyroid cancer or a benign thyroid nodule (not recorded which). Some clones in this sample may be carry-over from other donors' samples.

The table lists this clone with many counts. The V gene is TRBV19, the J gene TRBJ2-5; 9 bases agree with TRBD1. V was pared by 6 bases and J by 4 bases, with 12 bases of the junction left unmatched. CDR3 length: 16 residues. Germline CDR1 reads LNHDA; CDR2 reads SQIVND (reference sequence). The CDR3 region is CASRSADRGPVETQYF. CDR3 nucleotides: TGTGCCAGTAGATCGGCGGACAGGGGCCCGGTAGAGACCCAGTACTTC.

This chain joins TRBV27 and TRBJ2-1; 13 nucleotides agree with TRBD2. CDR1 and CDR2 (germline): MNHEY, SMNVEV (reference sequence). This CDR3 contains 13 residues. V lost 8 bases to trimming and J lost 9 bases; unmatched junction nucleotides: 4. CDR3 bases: TGTGCCAGCGGGACTAGCGGGAAGGGTGAGCAGTTCTTC. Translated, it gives CASGTSGKGEQFF.

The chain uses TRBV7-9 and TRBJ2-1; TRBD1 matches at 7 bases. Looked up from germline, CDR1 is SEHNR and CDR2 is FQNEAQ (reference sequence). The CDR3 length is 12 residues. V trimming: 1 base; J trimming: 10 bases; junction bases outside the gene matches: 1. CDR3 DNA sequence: TGTGCCAGCAGCTTAGGGGACAGAGAGCAGTTCTTC. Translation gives CASSLGDREQFF.

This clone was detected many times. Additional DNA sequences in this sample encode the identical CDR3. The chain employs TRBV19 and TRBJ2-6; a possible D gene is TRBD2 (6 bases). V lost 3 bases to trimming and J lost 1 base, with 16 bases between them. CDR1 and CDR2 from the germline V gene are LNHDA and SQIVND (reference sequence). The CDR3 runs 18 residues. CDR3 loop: CASSIGRRGRSGANVLTF. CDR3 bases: TGTGCCAGTAGTATCGGGCGGAGGGGCAGATCTGGGGCCAACGTCCTGACTTTC.

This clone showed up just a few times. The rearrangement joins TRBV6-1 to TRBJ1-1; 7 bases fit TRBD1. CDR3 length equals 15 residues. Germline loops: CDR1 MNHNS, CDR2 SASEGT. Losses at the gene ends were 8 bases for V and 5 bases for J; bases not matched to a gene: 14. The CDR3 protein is CASGGQWAQQTEAFF. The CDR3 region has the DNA TGTGCCAGCGGGGGACAGTGGGCTCAGCAAACTGAAGCTTTCTTT.

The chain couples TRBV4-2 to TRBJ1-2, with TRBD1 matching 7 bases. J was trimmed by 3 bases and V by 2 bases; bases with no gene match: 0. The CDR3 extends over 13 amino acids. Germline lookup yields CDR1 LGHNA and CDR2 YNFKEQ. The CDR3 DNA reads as TGTGCCAGCAGCCAACAGGGGGACTATGGCTACACCTTC. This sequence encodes CASSQQGDYGYTF.

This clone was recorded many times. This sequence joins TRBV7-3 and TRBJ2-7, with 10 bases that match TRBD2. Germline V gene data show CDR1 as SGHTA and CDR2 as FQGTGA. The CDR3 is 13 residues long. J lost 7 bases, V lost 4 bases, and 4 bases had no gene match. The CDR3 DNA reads TGTGCCAGCAGCTCTACTAGCGGGACTGAGCAGTACTTC. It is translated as CASSSTSGTEQYF.

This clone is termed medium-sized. CDR3 sequence (DNA): TGTGCCAGCAGCCTAGACAGGGGAACTGGGGACCTCCACTTT. Encoded protein: CASSLDRGTGDLHF. The rearrangement uses TRBV12-3 or TRBV12-4 and TRBJ1-6; 8 nucleotides match TRBD1. The CDR3 consists of 14 residues. Germline trimming cut 6 bases from V and 15 bases from J; bases unmatched to any gene: 13.

This CDR3 is CASSQEAGQDTQYF. CDR3 nucleotides: TGCGCCAGCAGCCAAGAGGCGGGCCAGGATACGCAGTATTTT. This chain links TRBV4-1 with TRBJ2-3; D is possibly TRBD2 (5 bases). Per the germline V gene, CDR1 is MGHRA and CDR2 is YSYEKL. Trimming stripped 0 bases from V and 6 bases from J, with 10 bases between. The CDR3 is made up of 14 amino acids.

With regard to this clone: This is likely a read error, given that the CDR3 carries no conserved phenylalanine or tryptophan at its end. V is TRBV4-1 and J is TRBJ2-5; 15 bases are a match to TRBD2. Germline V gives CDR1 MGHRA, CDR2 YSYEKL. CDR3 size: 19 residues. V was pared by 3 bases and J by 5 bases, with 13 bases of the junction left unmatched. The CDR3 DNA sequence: TGCGCCAGCAGCCATCCCGGACTAGCGGGAGGGCCTGGGCAGGAGACCCAGTACTCC. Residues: CASSHPGLAGGPGQETQYS.

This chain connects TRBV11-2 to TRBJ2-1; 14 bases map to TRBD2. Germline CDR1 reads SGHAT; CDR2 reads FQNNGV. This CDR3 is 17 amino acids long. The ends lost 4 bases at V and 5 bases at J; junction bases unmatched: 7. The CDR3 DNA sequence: TGTGCCAGCAGCTCCCGACTAGCGGGAGGGGGGCACAATGAGCAGTTCTTC. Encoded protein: CASSSRLAGGGHNEQFF.

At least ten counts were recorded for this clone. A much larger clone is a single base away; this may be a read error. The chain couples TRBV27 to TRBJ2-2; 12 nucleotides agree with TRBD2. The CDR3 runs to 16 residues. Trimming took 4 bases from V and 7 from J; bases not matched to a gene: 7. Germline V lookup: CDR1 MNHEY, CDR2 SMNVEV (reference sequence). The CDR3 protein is CASSYPSGRADGELFF. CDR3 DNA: TGTGCCAGCAGTTACCCTAGCGGGAGGGCCGACGGGGAGCTGTTTTTT.

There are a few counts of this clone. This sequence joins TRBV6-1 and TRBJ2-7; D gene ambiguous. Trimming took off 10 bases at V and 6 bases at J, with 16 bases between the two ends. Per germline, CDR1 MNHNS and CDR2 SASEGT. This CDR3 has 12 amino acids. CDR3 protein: CAINANRAEQYV. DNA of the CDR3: TGTGCCATCAATGCCAACCGTGCCGAGCAGTACGTC.

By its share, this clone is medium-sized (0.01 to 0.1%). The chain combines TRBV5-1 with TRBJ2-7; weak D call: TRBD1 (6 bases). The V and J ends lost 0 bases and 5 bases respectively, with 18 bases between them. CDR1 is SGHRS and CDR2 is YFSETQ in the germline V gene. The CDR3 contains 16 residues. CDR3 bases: TGCGCCAGCAGCTTGGACGCGGGCAGGGGACCCCACGAGCAGTACTTC. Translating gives CASSLDAGRGPHEQYF.

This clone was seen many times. CDR3 loop: CSGVEGLSSTEAFF. In nucleotides, the CDR3 is TGCAGCGGAGTTGAGGGGCTCTCCAGCACTGAAGCTTTCTTT. The gene calls are TRBV29-1 and TRBJ1-1, with D possibly TRBD1 on 5 matching bases. The CDR3 sequence is 14 residues long. Trimming cost V 7 bases and J 4 bases, with 19 bases left between them. Germline V lookup: CDR1 SQVTM, CDR2 ANQGSEA. The full variable domain, completed using reference TRBV29-1 and TRBJ1-1, is SAVISQKPSRDICQRGTSLTIQCQVDSQVTMMFWYRQQPGQSLTLIATANQGSEATYESGFVIDKFPISRPNLTFSTLTVSNMSPEDSSIYLCSGVEGLSSTEAFFGQGTRLTVV.

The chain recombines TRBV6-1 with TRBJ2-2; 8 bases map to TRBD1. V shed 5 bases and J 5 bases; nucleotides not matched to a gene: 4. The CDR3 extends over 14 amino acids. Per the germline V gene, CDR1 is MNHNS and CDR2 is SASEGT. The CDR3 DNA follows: TGTGCCAGCAGTAGAAGACAGGGGACCGGGGAGCTGTTTTTT. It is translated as CASSRRQGTGELFF.

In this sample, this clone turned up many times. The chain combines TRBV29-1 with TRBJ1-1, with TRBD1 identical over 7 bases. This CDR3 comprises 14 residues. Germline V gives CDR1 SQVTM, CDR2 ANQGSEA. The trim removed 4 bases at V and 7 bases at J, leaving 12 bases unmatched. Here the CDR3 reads CSVVPRGPEVEAFF. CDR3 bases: TGCAGCGTTGTCCCGAGGGGGCCGGAGGTTGAAGCTTTCTTT.

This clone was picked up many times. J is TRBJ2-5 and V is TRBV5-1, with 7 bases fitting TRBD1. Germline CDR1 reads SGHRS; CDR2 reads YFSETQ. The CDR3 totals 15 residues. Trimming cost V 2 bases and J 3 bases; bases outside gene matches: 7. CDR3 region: CASSFRGGQEETQYF. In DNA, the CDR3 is TGCGCCAGCAGCTTCCGGGGCGGACAGGAAGAGACCCAGTACTTC. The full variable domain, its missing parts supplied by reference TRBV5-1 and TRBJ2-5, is KAGVTQTPRYLIKTRGQQVTLSCSPISGHRSVSWYQQTPGQGLQFLFEYFSETQRNKGNFPGRFSGRQFSNSRSEMNVSTLELGDSALYLCASSFRGGQEETQYFGPGTRLLVL.

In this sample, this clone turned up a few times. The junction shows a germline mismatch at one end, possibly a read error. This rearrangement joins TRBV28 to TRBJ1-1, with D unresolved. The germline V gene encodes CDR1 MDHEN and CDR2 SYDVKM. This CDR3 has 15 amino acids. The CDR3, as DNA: TGTGCCAGCAGTTTTTTTCTGGCGGGGAAAACTGAAGATTTCTTT. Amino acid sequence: CASSFFLAGKTEDFF.

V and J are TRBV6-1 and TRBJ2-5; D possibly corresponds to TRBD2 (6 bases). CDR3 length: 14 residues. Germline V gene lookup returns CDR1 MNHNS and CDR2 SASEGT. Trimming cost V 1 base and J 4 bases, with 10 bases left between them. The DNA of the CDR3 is TGTGCCAGCAGTGAAGGGGGGGTGGGAGAGACCCAGTACTTC. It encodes CASSEGGVGETQYF.

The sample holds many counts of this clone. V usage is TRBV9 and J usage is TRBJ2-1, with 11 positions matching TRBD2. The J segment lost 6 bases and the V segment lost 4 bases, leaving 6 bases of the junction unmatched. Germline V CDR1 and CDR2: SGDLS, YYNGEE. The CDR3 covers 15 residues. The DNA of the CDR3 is TGTGCCAGCAGCCCCTCTAGCGGGAGGACCAATGAGCAGTTCTTC. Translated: CASSPSSGRTNEQFF.

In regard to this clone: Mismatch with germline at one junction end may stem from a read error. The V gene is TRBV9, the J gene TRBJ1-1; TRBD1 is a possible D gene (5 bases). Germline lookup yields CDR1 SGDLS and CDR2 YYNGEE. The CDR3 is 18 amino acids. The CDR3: CAISISSGQIHRGTEAFF. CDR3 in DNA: TGTGCCATCAGCATAAGTAGCGGACAAATCCACCGGGGCACTGAAGCTTTCTTT.

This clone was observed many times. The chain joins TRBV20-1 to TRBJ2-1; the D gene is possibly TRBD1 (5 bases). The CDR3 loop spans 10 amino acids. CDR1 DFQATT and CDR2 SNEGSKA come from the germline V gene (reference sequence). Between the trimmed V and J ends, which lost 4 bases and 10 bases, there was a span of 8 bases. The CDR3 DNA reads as TGCAGTGCTATTTGGACAGAGCAGTTCTTC. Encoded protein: CSAIWTEQFF.

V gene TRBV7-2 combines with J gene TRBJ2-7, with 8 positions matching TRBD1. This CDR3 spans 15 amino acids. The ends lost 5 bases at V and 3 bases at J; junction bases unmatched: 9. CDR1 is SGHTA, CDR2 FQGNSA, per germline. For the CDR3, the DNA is TGTGCCAGCAGCACTACGGCCGGGACAGGCTACGAGCAGTACTTC. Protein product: CASSTTAGTGYEQYF.

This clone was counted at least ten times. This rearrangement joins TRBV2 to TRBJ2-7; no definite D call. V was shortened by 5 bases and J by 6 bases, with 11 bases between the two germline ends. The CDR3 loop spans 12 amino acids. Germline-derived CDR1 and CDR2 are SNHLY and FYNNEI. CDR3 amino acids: CASSTVGGEQYV. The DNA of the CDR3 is TGTGCCAGCAGTACCGTTGGTGGCGAGCAGTACGTC.

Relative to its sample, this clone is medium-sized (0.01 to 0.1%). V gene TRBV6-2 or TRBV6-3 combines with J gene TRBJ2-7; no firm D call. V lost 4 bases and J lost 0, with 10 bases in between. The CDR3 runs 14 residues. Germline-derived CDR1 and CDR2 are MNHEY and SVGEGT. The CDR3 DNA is TGTGCCAGCAGTTCCAAGACTGGCTCCTACGAGCAGTACGTC. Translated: CASSSKTGSYEQYV.

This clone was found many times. CDR3 bases: TGTGCCAGCAGAGGACAAAAGGCAGATACGCAGTATTTT. Amino acid sequence: CASRGQKADTQYF. This chain joins TRBV11-2 and TRBJ2-3; maybe TRBD1 (5 bases). V lost 6 bases to trimming and J lost 4 bases, with 11 bases between them. Germline assignment: CDR1 SGHAT and CDR2 FQNNGV. The CDR3 consists of 13 residues.

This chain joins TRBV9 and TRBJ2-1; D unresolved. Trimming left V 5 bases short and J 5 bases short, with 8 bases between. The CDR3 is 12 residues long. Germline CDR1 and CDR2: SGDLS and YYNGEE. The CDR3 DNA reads TGTGCCAGCAGTAGTCAAAACAATGAGCAGTTCTTC. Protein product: CASSSQNNEQFF.

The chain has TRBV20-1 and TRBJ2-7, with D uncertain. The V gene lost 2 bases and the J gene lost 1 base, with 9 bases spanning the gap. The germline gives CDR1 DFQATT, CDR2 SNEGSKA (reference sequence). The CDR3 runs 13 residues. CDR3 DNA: TGCAGTGCTAGAACTGGCGCTTCCTACGAGCAGTACTTC. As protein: CSARTGASYEQYF.

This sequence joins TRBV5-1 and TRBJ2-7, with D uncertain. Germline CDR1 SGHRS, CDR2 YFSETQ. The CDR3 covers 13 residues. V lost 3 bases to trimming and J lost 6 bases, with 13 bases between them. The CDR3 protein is CASSSGFDREQYF. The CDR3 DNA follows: TGCGCCAGCAGCTCGGGCTTCGACCGCGAGCAGTACTTC.